One T cell receptor (beta chain) is described in this entry. CDR1 SGHRS and CDR2 YFSETQ come from the germline V gene. Unmatched junction bases numbered 6, after V lost 2 bases and J lost 8 bases. The CDR3 runs 14 residues. PCR primers comprised 60 Vbeta and 13 Jbeta primers. Repertoires were generated with immunoSEQ multiplex PCR, while TCRdb's copy carries only in-frame clones and drops some. The sample consists of over 150,000 clones, approximately 84% of them appearing once. This record comes from a study of cytomegalovirus exposure and HLA in healthy donors. The material sequenced was PBMCs. The gene calls are TRBV5-1 and TRBJ2-1; 8 bases are a match to TRBD2. The sequence derives from a man younger than 35 in good health and CMV-seronegative. CDR3 sequence reads: CASSLAGVGDEQFF. DNA for the CDR3: TGCGCCAGCAGCTTAGCGGGAGTTGGCGATGAGCAGTTCTTC.